This TCR beta chain stems from a study of blood T cell repertoires in COVID-19. Study in general: COVID-19 samples collected from the United States, Italy and Spain covered acute and convalescent phases. PBMCs, B-cell-depleted T cells, or T cells provided the cDNA or gDNA that made up the material.

Per the study methods: Reference gene primer amplification in the assay estimated nucleated cell counts. The repertoire was sequenced with immunoSEQ multiplex PCR; TCRdb's copy has only in-frame clones and lacks some. V and J calls and clone size are those listed in that table; D and trimming were worked out from the DNA. The data contain roughly 250,000 clones, about 85% of them singletons. Ten or more counts support this clone. V dropped 8 bases and J dropped 1; count of bases not matched to a gene: 5. The germline V gene has CDR1 MDHEN and CDR2 SYDVKM. This CDR3 spans 14 amino acids. The sequenced sample was peripheral blood. This sequence joins TRBV28 and TRBJ1-5, with TRBD1 identical over 7 bases. This TCR was recovered from a man aged 55 to 70 who had recovered from COVID-19. CDR3 sequence (DNA): TGTGCCAGCTGGGCAGGGGGGAGCAATCAGCCCCAGCATTTT. This sequence encodes CASWAGGSNQPQHF.